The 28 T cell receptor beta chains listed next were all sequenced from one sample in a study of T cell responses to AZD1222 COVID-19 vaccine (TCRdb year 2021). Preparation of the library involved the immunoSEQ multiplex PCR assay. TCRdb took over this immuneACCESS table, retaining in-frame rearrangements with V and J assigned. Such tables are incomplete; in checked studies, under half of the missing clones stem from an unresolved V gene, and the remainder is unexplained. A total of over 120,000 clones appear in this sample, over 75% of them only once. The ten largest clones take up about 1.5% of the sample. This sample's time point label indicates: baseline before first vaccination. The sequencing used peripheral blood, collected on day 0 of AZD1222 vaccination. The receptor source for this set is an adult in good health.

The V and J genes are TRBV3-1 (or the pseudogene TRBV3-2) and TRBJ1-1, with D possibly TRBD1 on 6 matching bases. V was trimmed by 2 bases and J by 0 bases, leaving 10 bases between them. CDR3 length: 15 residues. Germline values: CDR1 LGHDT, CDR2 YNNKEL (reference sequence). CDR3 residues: CASSQFNRVNTEAFF. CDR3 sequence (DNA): TGTGCCAGCAGCCAATTCAACAGGGTGAACACTGAAGCTTTCTTT.

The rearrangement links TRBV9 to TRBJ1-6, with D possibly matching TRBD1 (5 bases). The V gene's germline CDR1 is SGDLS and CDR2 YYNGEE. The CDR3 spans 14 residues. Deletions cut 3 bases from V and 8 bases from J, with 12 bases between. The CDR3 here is CASSALGGDSPLHF. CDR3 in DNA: TGTGCCAGCAGCGCCCTGGGAGGGGATTCACCCCTCCACTTT.

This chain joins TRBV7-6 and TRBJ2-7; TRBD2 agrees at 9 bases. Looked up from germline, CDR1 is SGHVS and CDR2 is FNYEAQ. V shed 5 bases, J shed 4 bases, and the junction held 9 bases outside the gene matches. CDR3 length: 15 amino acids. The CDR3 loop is CASSALAGAEYEQYF. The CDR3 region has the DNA TGTGCCAGCAGCGCCTTAGCGGGAGCGGAGTACGAGCAGTACTTC. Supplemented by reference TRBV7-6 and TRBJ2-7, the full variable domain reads GAGVSQSPRYKVTKRGQDVALRCDPISGHVSLYWYRQALGQGPEFLTYFNYEAQQDKSGLPNDRFSAERPEGSISTLTIQRTEQRDSAMYRCASSALAGAEYEQYFGPGTRLTVT.

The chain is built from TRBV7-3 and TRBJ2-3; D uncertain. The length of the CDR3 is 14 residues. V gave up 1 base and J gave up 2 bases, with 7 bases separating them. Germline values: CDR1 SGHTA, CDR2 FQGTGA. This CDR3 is CASSLSGATDTQYF. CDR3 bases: TGTGCCAGCAGCTTAAGCGGAGCCACAGATACGCAGTATTTT. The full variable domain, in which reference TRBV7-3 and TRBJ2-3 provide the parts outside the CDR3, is GAGVSQTPSNKVTEKGKYVELRCDPISGHTALYWYRQSLGQGPEFLIYFQGTGAADDSGLPNDRFFAVRPEGSVSTLKIQRTERGDSAVYLCASSLSGATDTQYFGPGTRLTVL.

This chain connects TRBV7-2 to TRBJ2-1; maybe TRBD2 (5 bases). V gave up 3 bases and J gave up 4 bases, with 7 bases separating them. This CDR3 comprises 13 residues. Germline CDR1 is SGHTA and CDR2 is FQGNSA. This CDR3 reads CASSFEGYNEQFF. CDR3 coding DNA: TGTGCCAGCAGCTTCGAGGGTTACAATGAGCAGTTCTTC.

CDR3: CASSDAGTGFHGYTF. For the CDR3, the DNA is TGTGCCAGCAGCGACGCCGGGACAGGGTTCCATGGCTACACCTTC. The chain couples TRBV6-5 to TRBJ1-2, with 9 bases that match TRBD1. This CDR3 comprises 15 residues. CDR1 is MNHEY and CDR2 is SVGAGI in the germline V gene. The ends lost 6 bases at V and 6 bases at J; junction bases unmatched: 11.

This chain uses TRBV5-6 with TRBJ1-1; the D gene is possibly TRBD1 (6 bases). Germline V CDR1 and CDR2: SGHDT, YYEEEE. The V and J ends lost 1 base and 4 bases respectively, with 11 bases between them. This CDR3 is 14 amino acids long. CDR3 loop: CASSLIWGATEAFF. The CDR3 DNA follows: TGTGCCAGCAGCTTGATTTGGGGGGCCACTGAAGCTTTCTTT.

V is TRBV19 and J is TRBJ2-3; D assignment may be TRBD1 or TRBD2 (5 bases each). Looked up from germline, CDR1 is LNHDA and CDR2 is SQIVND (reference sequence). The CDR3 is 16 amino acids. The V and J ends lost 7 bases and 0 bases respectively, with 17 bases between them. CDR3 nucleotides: TGTGCCAGTAACCCCCTCCGAGGGGTCAGCACAGATACGCAGTATTTT. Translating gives CASNPLRGVSTDTQYF.

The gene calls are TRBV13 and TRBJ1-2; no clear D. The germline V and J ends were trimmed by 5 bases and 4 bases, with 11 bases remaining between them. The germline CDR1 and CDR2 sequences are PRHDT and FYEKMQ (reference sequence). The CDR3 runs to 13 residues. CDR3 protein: CASSQRRGYGYTF. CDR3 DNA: TGTGCCAGCAGCCAAAGACGGGGCTATGGCTACACCTTC.

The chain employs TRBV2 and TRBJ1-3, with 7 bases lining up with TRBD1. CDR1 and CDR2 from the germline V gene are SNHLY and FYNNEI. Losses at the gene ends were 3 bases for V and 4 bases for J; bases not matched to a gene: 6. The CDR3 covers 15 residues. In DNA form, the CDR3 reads TGTGCCAGCAGTGATCACTCGACAGGGGGAAACACCATATATTTT. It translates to CASSDHSTGGNTIYF.

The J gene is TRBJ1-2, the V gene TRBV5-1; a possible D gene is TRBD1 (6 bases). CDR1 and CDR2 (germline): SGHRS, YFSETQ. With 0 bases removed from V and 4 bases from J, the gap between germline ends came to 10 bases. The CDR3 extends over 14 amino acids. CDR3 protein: CASSLEGRGYGYTF. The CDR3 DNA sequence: TGCGCCAGCAGCTTGGAGGGCAGGGGCTATGGCTACACCTTC.

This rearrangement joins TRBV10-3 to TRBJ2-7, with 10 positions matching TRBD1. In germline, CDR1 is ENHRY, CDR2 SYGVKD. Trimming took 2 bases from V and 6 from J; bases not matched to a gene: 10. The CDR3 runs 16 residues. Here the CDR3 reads CAISETLGTGVREQYF. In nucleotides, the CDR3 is TGTGCCATCAGTGAGACCCTCGGGACAGGGGTACGCGAGCAGTACTTC.

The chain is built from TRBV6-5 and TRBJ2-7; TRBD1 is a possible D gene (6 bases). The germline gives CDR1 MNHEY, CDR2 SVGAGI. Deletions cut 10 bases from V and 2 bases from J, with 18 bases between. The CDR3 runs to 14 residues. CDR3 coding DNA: TGTGCCACCAAGTTAGGACAGCTCACCTACGAGCAGTACTTC. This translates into CATKLGQLTYEQYF.

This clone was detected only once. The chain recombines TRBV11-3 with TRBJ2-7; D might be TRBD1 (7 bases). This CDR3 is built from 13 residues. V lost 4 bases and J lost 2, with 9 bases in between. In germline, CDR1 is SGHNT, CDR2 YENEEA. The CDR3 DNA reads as TGTGCCAGCAGCTCCAGGGGGGCCTACGAGCAGTACTTC. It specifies CASSSRGAYEQYF. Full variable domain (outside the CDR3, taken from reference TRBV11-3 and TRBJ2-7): EAGVVQSPRYKIIEKKQPVAFWCNPISGHNTLYWYLQNLGQGPELLIRYENEEAVDDSQLPKDRFSAERLKGVDSTLKIQPAELGDSAVYLCASSSRGAYEQYFGPGTRLTVT.

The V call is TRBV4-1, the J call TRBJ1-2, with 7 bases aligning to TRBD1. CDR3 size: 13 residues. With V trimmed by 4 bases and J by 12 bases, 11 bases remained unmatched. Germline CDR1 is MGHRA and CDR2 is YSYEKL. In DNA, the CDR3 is TGCGCCAGCAGCCCATGGGACAGACGGATCCACACCTTC. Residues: CASSPWDRRIHTF.

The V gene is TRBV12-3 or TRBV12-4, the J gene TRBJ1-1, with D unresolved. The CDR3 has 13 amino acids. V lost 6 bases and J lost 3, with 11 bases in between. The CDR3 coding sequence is TGTGCCAGCAGAGACCTCAGGTACACTGAAGCTTTCTTT. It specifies CASRDLRYTEAFF.

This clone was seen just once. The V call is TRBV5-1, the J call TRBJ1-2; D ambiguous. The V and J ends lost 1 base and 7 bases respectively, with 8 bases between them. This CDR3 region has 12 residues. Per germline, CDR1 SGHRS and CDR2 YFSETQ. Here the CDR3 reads CASSLTGLGYTF. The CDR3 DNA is TGCGCCAGCAGCTTGACCGGGCTTGGCTACACCTTC.

The CDR3 loop reads CASSLPGSSYNEQFF. The CDR3, as DNA: TGTGCCAGCAGTTTACCGGGTAGCTCCTACAATGAGCAGTTCTTC. This rearrangement joins TRBV28 to TRBJ2-1, with D unclear. Germline loops: CDR1 MDHEN, CDR2 SYDVKM. V lost 2 bases, J lost 0 bases, and 8 bases lay in between. CDR3 length: 15 amino acids.

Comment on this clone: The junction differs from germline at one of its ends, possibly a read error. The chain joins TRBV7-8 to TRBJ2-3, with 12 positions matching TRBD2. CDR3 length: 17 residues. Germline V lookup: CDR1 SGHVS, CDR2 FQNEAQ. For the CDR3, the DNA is TGTGCCAGCAGCCTAGCGGGGGGGCCTTTTTTAACAGATACGCAGTATTTT. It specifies CASSLAGGPFLTDTQYF.

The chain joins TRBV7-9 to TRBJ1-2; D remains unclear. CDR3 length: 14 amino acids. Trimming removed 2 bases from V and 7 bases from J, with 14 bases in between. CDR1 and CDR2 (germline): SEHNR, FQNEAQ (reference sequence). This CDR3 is CASSLSQVKLGYTF. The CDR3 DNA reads TGTGCCAGCAGCTTAAGCCAGGTGAAACTTGGCTACACCTTC.

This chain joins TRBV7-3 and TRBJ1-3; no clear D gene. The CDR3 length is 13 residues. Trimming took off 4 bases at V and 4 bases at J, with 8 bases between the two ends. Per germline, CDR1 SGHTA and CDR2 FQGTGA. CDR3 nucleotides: TGTGCCAGCAGCTCAAGCGGGGGAAACACCATATATTTT. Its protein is CASSSSGGNTIYF.

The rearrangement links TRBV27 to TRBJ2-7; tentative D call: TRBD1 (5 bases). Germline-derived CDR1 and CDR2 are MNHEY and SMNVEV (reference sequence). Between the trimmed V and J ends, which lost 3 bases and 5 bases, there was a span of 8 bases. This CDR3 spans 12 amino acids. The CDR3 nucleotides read TGTGCCAGCAGTTTTACAGGCCACGAGCAGTACTTC. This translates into CASSFTGHEQYF.

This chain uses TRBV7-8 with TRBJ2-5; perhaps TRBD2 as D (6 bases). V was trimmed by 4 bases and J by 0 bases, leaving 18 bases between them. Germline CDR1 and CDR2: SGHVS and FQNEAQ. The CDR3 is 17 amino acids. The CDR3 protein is CASSSPSGLTYQETQYF. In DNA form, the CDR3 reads TGTGCCAGCAGCTCTCCATCGGGACTCACGTACCAAGAGACCCAGTACTTC.

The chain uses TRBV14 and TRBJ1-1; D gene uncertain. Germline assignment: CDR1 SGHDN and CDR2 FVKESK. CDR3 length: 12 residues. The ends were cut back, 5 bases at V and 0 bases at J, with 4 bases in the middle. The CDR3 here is CASSSVNTEAFF. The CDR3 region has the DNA TGTGCCAGCAGCAGTGTGAACACTGAAGCTTTCTTT.

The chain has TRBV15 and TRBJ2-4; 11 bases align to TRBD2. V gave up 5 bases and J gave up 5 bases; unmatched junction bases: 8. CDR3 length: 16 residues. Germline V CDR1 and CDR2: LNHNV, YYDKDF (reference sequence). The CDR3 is CATSGLAGGPENIQYF. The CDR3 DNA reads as TGTGCCACCAGCGGATTAGCGGGAGGGCCGGAAAACATTCAGTACTTC.

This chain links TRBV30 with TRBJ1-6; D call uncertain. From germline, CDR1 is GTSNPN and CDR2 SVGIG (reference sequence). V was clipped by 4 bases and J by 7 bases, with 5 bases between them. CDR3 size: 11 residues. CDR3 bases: TGTGCCTGGATGGGGAATTCACCCCTCCACTTT. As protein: CAWMGNSPLHF.

DNA of the CDR3: TGTGCCAGCGGCCAGGGGGTTTACGAGCAGTACTTC. Amino acids: CASGQGVYEQYF. The chain has TRBV6-5 and TRBJ2-7; 7 nucleotides align to TRBD1. This CDR3 is built from 12 residues. V was pared by 8 bases and J by 4 bases, with 5 bases of the junction left unmatched. Germline assignment: CDR1 MNHEY and CDR2 SVGAGI.

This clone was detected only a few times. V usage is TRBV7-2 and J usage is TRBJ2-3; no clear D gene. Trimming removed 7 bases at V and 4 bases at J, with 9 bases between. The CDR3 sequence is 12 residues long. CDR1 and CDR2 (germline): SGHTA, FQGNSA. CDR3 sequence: CASTPSSDTQYF. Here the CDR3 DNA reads TGTGCCAGCACCCCAAGCTCAGATACGCAGTATTTT.